This T cell receptor beta chain was recorded in a study of cytotoxic CD8 clonotypes in ibrutinib-treated CLL. Study overall: Over 10 relapsed/refractory, some 15 treatment-naive; under 18 IGHV unmutated. Study observations and caveats: Samples were collected at differing times from sustained-remission and progressing patients.

Generated by immunoSEQ multiplex PCR, the TCRdb table keeps only in-frame clones and is missing some. Among 150,000 to 200,000 clones listed, around nine tenths were seen once. The CDR3 has 14 amino acids. Germline lookup yields CDR1 LNHDA and CDR2 SQIVND (reference sequence). Trimming took 5 bases from V and 4 from J, leaving 14 bases between them. In this sample, this clone turned up a few times. Its antigen is unknown. The sequence was collected from a human donor with chronic lymphocytic leukemia. The sequenced sample was PBMCs, obtained at disease progression, from a patient treated with ibrutinib. The V and J genes are TRBV19 and TRBJ2-5; no clear D gene. This CDR3 is CASSPSRLVETQYF. The CDR3 DNA sequence: TGTGCCAGTAGTCCCTCCCGGTTGGTAGAGACCCAGTACTTC.